This TCR beta chain was found in a study of CD4 T cells in relation to SARS-CoV-2 and coronaviruses. Study overall: TCR beta CDR3s were sequenced after roughly ten-day antigen culture of PBMCs. Negative control cultures got HIV-1 Nef peptides or no peptide.

Before the COVID-19 pandemic, during about 2010-2019, CD4+ T cells were taken from unexposed donors. The cells were cultured for approximately 10 days before CD4+ T cells were isolated. Cells permitting, SARS-CoV-2 S/N and four cold-coronavirus spikes were tested on unexposed-donor CD4+ T cells. On days 3 and 7, cultures got half fresh IL-2 medium. TCRdb's copy holds only in-frame clones and misses some; the assay was immunoSEQ multiplex PCR. There are around 28,000 clones in the sample; 60% to 80% occur only once, and roughly 25% lies in the top ten. This CDR3 comprises 15 residues. Germline V gene lookup returns CDR1 SSHAT and CDR2 FNYEAQ (reference sequence). Worth noting for this clone: The antigen remains unidentified. At one boundary the junction diverges from the germline segment, which might be a read error.

This sequence was found in a human donor in good health. The chain uses TRBV7-7 and TRBJ2-3; D gene ambiguous. Sequencing used CD4+ T cells from PBMCs, cultured in vitro. CDR3 in amino acids: CASSPTSVRSDTQYF. CDR3 bases: TGTGCTAGCAGCCCTACTTCAGTCCGATCAGATACGCAGTATTTT.